The source of this T cell receptor beta chain is a study of regulatory T cells in long-lasting Graves disease. Findings and limits, study-wide: The study found TRBV28, TRBJ1-2 and TRBJ2-5 favored in persistent disease.

For TCR beta, libraries came from iRepertoire HTBI primers and Arm-PCR of CDR3 regions. TCRdb re-called the multiplex PCR reads through MiXCR, storing one row per CDR3 protein. In the table there are around 450,000 distinct CDR3 sequences, 14% to 15% of which are singletons. The sample's time point: newly diagnosed GD, antithyroid drugs for less than 3 months. Researchers made the TCR library from RNA that was extracted from PBMCs. Into tubes containing EDTA, approximately 8.9 milliliters of peripheral blood were drawn. The CDR3 extends over 13 amino acids. Germline V gives CDR1 ENHRY, CDR2 SYGVKD. Trimming shortened V by 4 bases and J by 9 bases, and 16 bases separated the two germline ends. Concerning this clonotype: Antigen: not known.

These data were also reused for a study on T cells in Graves' hyperthyroidism and ophthalmopathy. As reported in that work: The HTBI primer set was used in a first-round RT-PCR of the TCR CDR3.

This receptor was obtained from a woman aged 25 to 39 with Graves disease. This sample comprised peripheral blood mononuclear cells (PBMCs), obtained at new diagnosis, from a patient treated with antithyroid drugs. V is TRBV10-3 and J is TRBJ2-7, with D perhaps TRBD1 (5 bases). The CDR3 loop is CAISGQPSGMQYF. For the CDR3, the DNA is TGTGCCATCAGTGGCCAGCCGTCAGGGATGCAGTACTTC.